This T cell receptor beta chain was recovered during a study of cytomegalovirus exposure and HLA in healthy donors. This clone showed up just a few times. Antigen specificity is unknown. Study-level findings and limits: Reportedly, TCR beta sequences accurately predicted HLA-A and HLA-B alleles in most subjects. The number of N-insertions in an Asian-associated ancestry cluster was reportedly below the roughly 620-donor mean in a later analysis.

PCR used 60 Vbeta primers and 13 Jbeta primers. Sequencing used immunoSEQ multiplex PCR; TCRdb keeps in-frame clones, though not all of them. The sample has 95,000 to 150,000 clones, 80% to 85% seen once. CDR3 length equals 15 residues. Germline lookup yields CDR1 SNHLY and CDR2 FYNNEI. V shed 6 bases and J shed 3 bases, with 16 bases lying between them. This rearrangement joins TRBV2 to TRBJ2-3; a weak D match, TRBD2 (6 bases). The specimen was PBMCs. The clonotype originates from a man aged 30 to 39 in good health and CMV-seronegative. CDR3 nucleotides: TGTGCCAGCAGCCCTTGGAGGGTAGGGACAGATACGCAGTATTTT. Its translation: CASSPWRVGTDTQYF.